This is a list of T cell receptor beta chains from one sample in a study of T cell responses to AZD1222 COVID-19 vaccine. The repertoire was sequenced with immunoSEQ multiplex PCR; TCRdb's copy has only in-frame clones and lacks some. The table includes 25,000 to 35,000 clones, approximately 78% detected once. The sample consisted of peripheral blood, taken on day 0 of AZD1222 vaccination. These receptors came from an adult in good health. CDR3s include the opening cysteine and the closing phenylalanine or tryptophan. D genes are given only for firm matches. Some rows mark clone size as missing; the rest say once, few, many or name a class of expanded clone.

v_call	d_call	j_call	clone_size	cdr3_nt	cdr3_aa
TRBV18	.	TRBJ2-7	.	TGTGCCAGCTCACCAGGACTTGGAGGTTACGAGCAGTACTTC	CASSPGLGGYEQYF
TRBV28	TRBD1	TRBJ2-1	.	TGTGCCAGCAGTTTCGGACAGGGGGCAGGGAATGAGCAGTTCTTC	CASSFGQGAGNEQFF
TRBV4-3	.	TRBJ2-3	.	TGCGCCAGCAGCCAATTGGTGGCGACAGATACGCAGTATTTT	CASSQLVATDTQYF
TRBV4-2	.	TRBJ2-5	.	TGTGCCAGCAGCCAAGAGTGGGGCCAAGAGACCCAGTACTTC	CASSQEWGQETQYF
TRBV11-2	.	TRBJ1-2	.	TGTGCCAGCAGTTTCGGGGGCTCTAACTATGGCTACACCTTC	CASSFGGSNYGYTF
TRBV6-1	TRBD1	TRBJ1-2	.	TGTGCCAGCAGCCACGGACAGGGGGACTATGGCTACACCTTC	CASSHGQGDYGYTF
TRBV6-5	.	TRBJ1-6	.	TGTGCCAGCAGTTTGACAGGCAGCTCCTATAATTCACCCCTCCACTTT	CASSLTGSSYNSPLHF
TRBV7-9	.	TRBJ2-7	.	TGTGCCAGCAGCTTACCCAGGGAAACCTACGAGCAGTACTTC	CASSLPRETYEQYF
TRBV5-1	.	TRBJ1-2	.	TGCGCCAGCAGCTTGGATCGCAGGGGTAGGAATGGCTACACCTTC	CASSLDRRGRNGYTF
TRBV5-1	TRBD1	TRBJ1-5	.	TGCGCCAGCAGCTTAACGACAGGGGGCAATCAGCCCCAGCATTTT	CASSLTTGGNQPQHF
TRBV20-1	.	TRBJ1-2	once	TGCAGTGCTCTTCGACAGGGCTACACCTTC	CSALRQGYTF
TRBV7-3	.	TRBJ2-1	.	TGTGCCAGCAGCCCCAGGGTAGCGTCTAGCTCCTACAATGAGCAGTTCTTC	CASSPRVASSSYNEQFF
TRBV14	.	TRBJ1-5	.	TGTGCCAGCAGCCGATTCAGGGCTTATAGCAATCAGCCCCAGCATTTT	CASSRFRAYSNQPQHF
TRBV30	TRBD1	TRBJ1-2	.	TGTGCCTGCCGGACAGGGTATGGCTACACCTTC	CACRTGYGYTF
TRBV7-3	.	TRBJ2-5	.	TGTGCCAGCAGCCCAGGGGGGTCGGGATTTGAGACCCAGTACTTC	CASSPGGSGFETQYF
TRBV4-1	.	TRBJ2-7	.	TGCGCCAGCAGCCAAGATGATGCCGGCTCCTACGAGCAGTACTTC	CASSQDDAGSYEQYF
TRBV5-1	.	TRBJ1-5	.	TGCGCCAGCAGCTTTGAGGACAATCAGCCCCAGCATTTT	CASSFEDNQPQHF
TRBV7-6	TRBD2	TRBJ2-2	.	TGTGCCAGCAGCTTGATTCCACCGGGACTAGCGGGGTCCGGGGAGCTGTTTTTT	CASSLIPPGLAGSGELFF
TRBV5-1	.	TRBJ2-3	.	TGCGCCAGCAGCGCGGACGGACATAGCACAGATACGCAGTATTTT	CASSADGHSTDTQYF
TRBV19	.	TRBJ1-2	.	TGTGCCAGTAGTACCCAGACGGGTGGCTACACCTTC	CASSTQTGGYTF
TRBV6-5	.	TRBJ2-5	once	TGTGCCAGCAAACTTTGGGGCCAAGAGACCCAGTACTTC	CASKLWGQETQYF
TRBV9	TRBD2	TRBJ2-7	.	TGTGCCAGCAGCGTAAGTGCGGGGGTAACCTACGAGCAGTACTTC	CASSVSAGVTYEQYF
TRBV7-2	TRBD2	TRBJ2-7	.	TGTGCCAGCACACTAGCGGGGGGGCCTTACGAGCAGTACTTC	CASTLAGGPYEQYF
TRBV6-5	.	TRBJ1-1	.	TGTGCCAGCAGTTCCCCAGGGGTGGCCACTGAAGCTTTCTTT	CASSSPGVATEAFF
TRBV12-3/TRBV12-4	.	TRBJ1-2	.	TGTGCCAGCAGTTTAGGGTATCCGGCTGGCTACACCTTC	CASSLGYPAGYTF
TRBV5-5	.	TRBJ2-7	.	TGTGCCAGCAGCTCCGCAGGTACAGGGTACGAGCAGTACTTC	CASSSAGTGYEQYF
TRBV27	.	TRBJ1-1	.	TGTGCCAGCAGTTTCGTGTTCCCGCGGGGGAACACTGAAGCTTTCTTT	CASSFVFPRGNTEAFF
TRBV15	TRBD1	TRBJ1-2	.	TGTGCCACCAGCAGAGGCCAACAGGGGACCTATGGCTACACCTTC	CATSRGQQGTYGYTF
TRBV2	.	TRBJ2-2	few	TGTGCCAGCAGTGCGGGGGTTTCGGGCACCGGGGAGCTGTTTTTT	CASSAGVSGTGELFF
TRBV13	TRBD2	TRBJ2-1	.	TGTGCCAGCAGCCCCCCCGCGGGACTAGCGGGGGTGGAGTTCTTC	CASSPPAGLAGVEFF
TRBV5-5	.	TRBJ1-3	.	TGTGCCAGCAGCATACAAGAGGCCGGAAACACCATATATTTT	CASSIQEAGNTIYF
TRBV7-2	TRBD2	TRBJ2-7	.	TGTGCCAGCAGCTTAGTAATGTCGACTAGCGGCTACGAGCAGTACTTC	CASSLVMSTSGYEQYF
TRBV29-1	.	TRBJ2-2	.	TGCAGCGTGCAAAACACCGGGGAGCTGTTTTTT	CSVQNTGELFF
TRBV6-6	.	TRBJ2-3	.	TGTGCCAGCAGTACTGCGGGACAGAGCACAGATACGCAGTATTTT	CASSTAGQSTDTQYF
TRBV2	.	TRBJ2-3	.	TGTGCCAGCAGCGGCCAAGGGTACACAGATACGCAGTATTTT	CASSGQGYTDTQYF
TRBV10-3	.	TRBJ1-5	.	TGTGCCATCAGTGAAGGGCTTAGCAATCAGCCCCAGCATTTT	CAISEGLSNQPQHF
TRBV30	.	TRBJ1-2	.	TGTGCCTGGAGTATAACAGCAAACTATGGCTACACCTTC	CAWSITANYGYTF
TRBV6-5	TRBD1	TRBJ2-7	few	TGTGCCAGCAGTACGGGACAGGGCGCCCTCTACGAGCAGTACTTC	CASSTGQGALYEQYF
TRBV6-2/TRBV6-3	TRBD2	TRBJ2-5	.	TGTGCCAGCAGCTCACTAGCGAAAGAGACCCAGTACTTC	CASSSLAKETQYF
TRBV19	.	TRBJ1-1	.	TGTGCCAGTAGTATTGGCGTATTGAGGGGCACTGAAGCTTTCTTT	CASSIGVLRGTEAFF
TRBV27	.	TRBJ2-7	.	TGTGCCAGCAGTCCCCGTGGGAAAACCTACGAGCAGTACTTC	CASSPRGKTYEQYF
TRBV3-1/TRBV3-2	.	TRBJ2-7	few	TGTGCCAGCAGCCTCCCCTCGCGCGAGCAGTACTTC	CASSLPSREQYF
TRBV5-5	.	TRBJ2-2	.	TGTGCCAGCAGCTTGGATGCACGAATGGGGACCGGGGAGCTGTTTTTT	CASSLDARMGTGELFF
TRBV5-1	TRBD1	TRBJ1-1	.	TGCGCCAGCAGCGTAGGGACAGGAGCCTTGGAAGCTTTCTTT	CASSVGTGALEAFF
TRBV5-1	.	TRBJ2-5	.	TGCGCCAGCAGCTTTACGGGGGCGTGGGAGACCCAGTACTTC	CASSFTGAWETQYF
TRBV9	.	TRBJ1-3	.	TGTGCCAGCAGCGTAGGGCCAGGGATAAGGGGGAACACCATATATTTT	CASSVGPGIRGNTIYF
TRBV4-1	TRBD2	TRBJ2-1	.	TGCGCCAGCAGCCAAATCGCGACTAGCGGGGCTGAGCAGTTCTTC	CASSQIATSGAEQFF
TRBV19	TRBD1	TRBJ1-1	.	TGTGCCAGTAGTCACCAGACAGGGCGAGAGGCTTTCTTT	CASSHQTGREAFF
TRBV3-1/TRBV3-2	TRBD1	TRBJ1-6	.	TGTGCCAGCAGAGACAGGGCCAATTCACCCCTCCACTTT	CASRDRANSPLHF
TRBV20-1	TRBD2	TRBJ2-2	.	TGCAGTGCTAGTAGCGGGAGGGCCGGCGGGGAGCTGTTTTTT	CSASSGRAGGELFF
TRBV12-3/TRBV12-4	.	TRBJ2-6	few	TGTGCCAGCAGTGGGGTTGGGGCCAACGTCCTGACTTTC	CASSGVGANVLTF
TRBV4-1	.	TRBJ1-4	.	TGCGCCAGCAGCCTAAAGGTGGCTCAGGTCGTGGATGAAAAACTGTTTTTT	CASSLKVAQVVDEKLFF
TRBV7-7	TRBD1	TRBJ2-1	.	TGTGCCAGCAGCACCGGGACAGGGCTCTACAATGAGCAGTTCTTC	CASSTGTGLYNEQFF